This T cell receptor beta chain comes out of a study of shared clonotypes between healthy human individuals. This clone is a singleton in its sample. Antigen specificity is unknown. Germline assignment: CDR1 SEHNR and CDR2 FQNEAQ (reference sequence). This CDR3 spans 16 amino acids. Trimming cost V 5 bases and J 3 bases, with 19 bases left between them. For sorted subsets, 200 ng DNA per replicate equaled 30,000 or so T cell genomes. The repertoire was sequenced with immunoSEQ multiplex PCR; TCRdb's copy has only in-frame clones and lacks some. The sample has roughly 570,000 clones, about 98% seen once; the top ten hold 0.25% to 0.35%. CD45RO negativity and positive selection for CCR7 defined naive CD8 cells, a population that excluded terminally differentiated effector memory CD45RA+ cells. Study results and limitations: Memory subsets generally showed smaller estimated richness than naive subsets did. Generation probabilities were higher for clonotypes shared across all four sorted-subset donors than for unshared ones.

This TCR was recovered from a man in his thirties or forties in good health. The chain links TRBV7-9 to TRBJ1-2; D is unclear. The sample taken for sequencing was naive CD8+ T cells sorted from blood. The CDR3 region is CASSPTISGLDYGYTF. The DNA for the CDR3 is TGTGCCAGCAGCCCGACCATTTCGGGGTTGGACTATGGCTACACCTTC.